Presented here are 9 T cell receptor beta chains from one specimen sequenced in a study of T cells after yellow fever vaccination. TCRdb fed the 5' RACE reads into MiXCR, producing one record per CDR3 protein. The sample carries about 85,000 distinct CDR3 sequences, roughly 15% recorded once. Sample: CD8+ T cells not binding an NS4B(214-222) dextramer, sorted from PBMCs, taken roughly 20 days after the first yellow fever vaccination. These receptors were obtained from a man between 18 and 29 years old who received the YFV17D yellow fever vaccine.

This clonotype was seen repeatedly, ten times or more. This chain uses TRBV6-2 or TRBV6-3 with TRBJ2-7, with D perhaps matching TRBD1 (6 bases). CDR3 length: 12 residues. Per germline, CDR1 MNHEY and CDR2 SVGEGT. With 6 bases removed from V and 2 bases from J, the gap between germline ends came to 8 bases. This CDR3 is CASSRDTYEQYV. CDR3 coding DNA: TGTGCCAGCAGCCGGGACACCTACGAGCAGTACGTC.

The chain has TRBV7-9 and TRBJ1-4; 8 bases map to TRBD1. The length of the CDR3 is 15 residues. V was pared by 0 bases and J by 6 bases, with 3 bases of the junction left unmatched. Looked up from germline, CDR1 is SEHNR and CDR2 is FQNEAQ (reference sequence). The CDR3 DNA sequence: TGTGCCAGCAGCTTAGCGCGGACAGGGCATGAAAAACTGTTTTTT. This sequence encodes CASSLARTGHEKLFF. The full variable domain, in which reference TRBV7-9 and TRBJ1-4 provide the parts outside the CDR3, is DTGVSQNPRHKITKRGQNVTFRCDPISEHNRLYWYRQTLGQGPEFLTYFQNEAQLEKSRLLSDRFSAERPKGSFSTLEIQRTEQGDSAMYLCASSLARTGHEKLFFGSGTQLSVL.

This clonotype was counted between two and nine times. The chain couples TRBV11-2 to TRBJ2-7, with D unresolved. The CDR3 contains 15 residues. Germline values: CDR1 SGHAT, CDR2 FQNNGV. The V end was cut by 2 bases, the J end by 2 bases, with 13 bases between. The CDR3 sequence: CASSLNEANTYEQYF. CDR3 in DNA: TGTGCCAGCAGCTTAAATGAGGCTAACACCTACGAGCAGTACTTC.

V usage is TRBV23-1 and J usage is TRBJ2-7; D uncertain. TRBV23-1 is noted as an ORF with a role that remains uncertain. V was pared by 8 bases and J by 0 bases, with 14 bases between. CDR3 size: 14 residues. The CDR3: CASLPRPSSYEQYF. In nucleotides, the CDR3 is TGCGCCAGCTTACCCCGGCCTAGCTCCTACGAGCAGTACTTC.

This clonotype was detected many times. This chain connects TRBV6-1 to TRBJ2-7; D remains ambiguous. CDR3 length: 12 amino acids. CDR1 is MNHNS, CDR2 SASEGT, per germline. Trimming stripped 9 bases from V and 4 bases from J, with 13 bases between. The CDR3 protein is CAREQRQYEQYV. The CDR3 coding sequence is TGTGCCAGAGAACAGAGGCAATACGAGCAGTACGTC.

This clonotype was seen more than once but under ten times. The V and J genes are TRBV4-1 and TRBJ2-1; D may match TRBD1 or TRBD2 (5 bases each). CDR1 is MGHRA and CDR2 is YSYEKL in the germline V gene. CDR3 length equals 16 residues. V shed 0 bases and J shed 5 bases, with 14 bases lying between them. CDR3 nucleotide sequence: TGCGCCAGCAGCCAAGAGGGGACCGGGTTAGACAATGAGCAGTTCTTC. Amino acids: CASSQEGTGLDNEQFF.

The chain employs TRBV9 and TRBJ2-7, with D perhaps TRBD2 (7 bases). V shed 1 base and J shed 5 bases, with 13 bases lying between them. The CDR3 consists of 14 residues. CDR1 SGDLS and CDR2 YYNGEE come from the germline V gene. The CDR3, as DNA: TGTGCCAGCAGCGTAAGGGGGGGCTGGGACGAGCAGTACTTC. Amino acid sequence: CASSVRGGWDEQYF. Filled out from reference TRBV9 and TRBJ2-7, the complete variable domain reads DSGVTQTPKHLITATGQRVTLRCSPRSGDLSVYWYQQSLDQGLQFLIQYYNGEERAKGNILERFSAQQFPDLHSELNLSSLELGDSALYFCASSVRGGWDEQYFGPGTRLTVT.

This clonotype turned up a few times. The V and J genes are TRBV20-1 and TRBJ2-1; 8 nucleotides match TRBD2. J gave up 2 bases and V 5 bases, and 5 bases lay outside the gene matches. Germline lookup yields CDR1 DFQATT and CDR2 SNEGSKA (reference sequence). The CDR3 runs 14 residues. The CDR3 region is CSARSGATYNEQFF. CDR3 nucleotide sequence: TGCAGTGCTCGTAGCGGGGCGACCTACAATGAGCAGTTCTTC.

This clonotype was seen more than once but under ten times. V and J are TRBV11-2 and TRBJ2-3; 8 nucleotides agree with TRBD2. The ends lost 5 bases at V and 0 bases at J; junction bases unmatched: 19. Germline assignment: CDR1 SGHAT and CDR2 FQNNGV. The CDR3 contains 20 residues. The CDR3 nucleotides read TGTGCCAGCAGCCCACGACCTACTAGCGGAGAGACGACTAGCACAGATACGCAGTATTTT. Translating gives CASSPRPTSGETTSTDTQYF.